The 29 T cell receptor beta chains given below trace back to one sample, sequenced in a study of blood T cell repertoires in COVID-19. Generated by immunoSEQ multiplex PCR, the TCRdb table keeps only in-frame clones and is missing some. The table lists fewer than 300,000 clones, around 81% of them singletons. The sequenced sample was peripheral blood. The origin of the receptors is a person between 65 and 79 years old with COVID-19, enrolled during active disease.

V is TRBV28 and J is TRBJ2-7; D unclear. This CDR3 is 12 amino acids long. The germline V gene encodes CDR1 MDHEN and CDR2 SYDVKM. Trimming stripped 2 bases from V and 7 bases from J, with 9 bases between. The CDR3 loop is CASSLPSVEQYF. Written as DNA, the CDR3 is TGTGCCAGCAGTTTACCCTCCGTTGAGCAGTACTTC.

This chain joins TRBV6-5 and TRBJ1-1, with 8 bases lining up with TRBD1. The ends lost 8 bases at V and 4 bases at J; junction bases unmatched: 9. Looked up from germline, CDR1 is MNHEY and CDR2 is SVGAGI. This CDR3 spans 14 amino acids. The CDR3 here is CASLRQGKATEAFF. For the CDR3, the DNA is TGTGCCAGCTTGAGACAGGGGAAGGCCACTGAAGCTTTCTTT.

The rearrangement joins TRBV18 to TRBJ2-3, with D possibly matching TRBD2 (6 bases). Germline-derived CDR1 and CDR2 are KGHSH and LQKENI. The CDR3 contains 15 residues. V was shortened by 6 bases and J by 1 base, with 14 bases between the two germline ends. CDR3 region: CASSPGRGGTDTQYF. The CDR3 nucleotides are TGTGCCAGCTCGCCCGGGAGAGGCGGCACAGATACGCAGTATTTT. The whole variable domain, remainder taken from reference TRBV18 and TRBJ2-3, is NAGVMQNPRHLVRRRGQEARLRCSPMKGHSHVYWYRQLPEEGLKFMVYLQKENIIDESGMPKERFSAEFPKEGPSILRIQQVVRGDSAAYFCASSPGRGGTDTQYFGPGTRLTVL.

The chain combines TRBV6-6 with TRBJ2-1; 10 nucleotides align to TRBD1. Germline CDR1 MNHNY, CDR2 SVGAGI (reference sequence). CDR3 size: 14 residues. V lost 2 bases to trimming and J lost 7 bases; unmatched junction nucleotides: 2. CDR3 coding DNA: TGTGCCAGCAGTTACCCGGACAGGGGGAATGAGCAGTTCTTC. Its translation is CASSYPDRGNEQFF.

This rearrangement joins TRBV9 to TRBJ2-7; D is unclear. The germline V and J ends were trimmed by 0 bases and 2 bases, with 12 bases remaining between them. The CDR3 length is 15 residues. Germline-derived CDR1 and CDR2 are SGDLS and YYNGEE. The CDR3 DNA is TGTGCCAGCAGCGTAGCACCAGGTACCCCCTACGAGCAGTACTTC. It specifies CASSVAPGTPYEQYF.

The J gene is TRBJ2-7, the V gene TRBV29-1, with D possibly matching TRBD2 (6 bases). The CDR3 has 14 residues. In germline, CDR1 is SQVTM, CDR2 ANQGSEA. The V end was cut by 4 bases, the J end by 0 bases, with 13 bases between. CDR3 amino acids: CSVVPSEPSYEQYF. The CDR3 DNA reads TGCAGCGTTGTTCCTAGCGAACCCTCCTACGAGCAGTACTTC.

V gene TRBV5-4 combines with J gene TRBJ1-2, with TRBD1 identical over 12 bases. There are 17 residues in the CDR3. J gave up 8 bases and V 4 bases, and 15 bases lay outside the gene matches. Germline V gene lookup returns CDR1 SGHNT and CDR2 YYREEE (reference sequence). This CDR3 is CASSPPGQGAITGGYTF. The CDR3 bases are TGTGCCAGCAGCCCGCCGGGACAGGGGGCAATAACGGGCGGCTACACCTTC. Variable domain in full (rest from reference TRBV5-4 and TRBJ1-2): ETGVTQSPTHLIKTRGQQVTLRCSSQSGHNTVSWYQQALGQGPQFIFQYYREEENGRGNFPPRFSGLQFPNYSSELNVNALELDDSALYLCASSPPGQGAITGGYTFGSGTRLTVV.

A single count supports this clone. This chain uses TRBV2 with TRBJ1-4; 8 nucleotides line up with TRBD1. CDR3 length: 17 residues. CDR1 SNHLY and CDR2 FYNNEI come from the germline V gene. Trimming cost V 3 bases and J 8 bases; bases outside gene matches: 14. The CDR3 nucleotides are TGTGCCAGCAGTGAGGCCCTTGGTACAGGGGGAGGAGAAAAACTGTTTTTT. Its translation: CASSEALGTGGGEKLFF.

The table lists this clone with a count of one. This rearrangement joins TRBV5-6 to TRBJ1-6, with 8 bases identical to TRBD1. This CDR3 is built from 14 residues. Germline CDR1 reads SGHDT; CDR2 reads YYEEEE. V shed 4 bases, J shed 8 bases, and the junction held 5 bases outside the gene matches. The CDR3 sequence is CASSRDRSDSPLHF. The CDR3 coding sequence is TGTGCCAGCAGCCGGGACAGGTCGGATTCACCCCTCCACTTT.

The chain employs TRBV14 and TRBJ2-2; TRBD2 matches 14 bases. The CDR3 is 16 residues long. J lost 6 bases, V lost 4 bases, and 4 bases had no gene match. Germline CDR1 and CDR2: SGHDN and FVKESK. The CDR3 here is CASSPRTSGGSGELFF. CDR3 DNA: TGTGCCAGCAGCCCCCGGACTAGCGGGGGGTCCGGGGAGCTGTTTTTT. The whole variable domain, filled in from reference TRBV14 and TRBJ2-2, reads EAGVTQFPSHSVIEKGQTVTLRCDPISGHDNLYWYRRVMGKEIKFLLHFVKESKQDESGMPNNRFLAERTGGTYSTLKVQPAELEDSGVYFCASSPRTSGGSGELFFGEGSRLTVL.

The chain links TRBV11-2 to TRBJ2-7; a weak D match, TRBD2 (5 bases). CDR1 and CDR2 (germline): SGHAT, FQNNGV. This CDR3 is 15 amino acids long. Trimming took off 2 bases at V and 2 bases at J, with 13 bases between the two ends. The CDR3 DNA reads TGTGCCAGCAGCTTATCGAACATGAGGGCCTACGAGCAGTACTTC. It codes for CASSLSNMRAYEQYF.

This chain joins TRBV6-6 and TRBJ2-7; D possibly corresponds to TRBD2 (6 bases). The CDR3 is 12 amino acids. Germline CDR1 reads MNHNY; CDR2 reads SVGAGI (reference sequence). The V and J ends lost 8 bases and 6 bases respectively, with 14 bases between them. The CDR3: CASGPSEREQYF. The CDR3 DNA sequence: TGTGCCAGCGGTCCTAGCGAACGCGAGCAGTACTTC.

Only one count was recorded for this clone. CDR3 region: CASSSSETGIYEQYF. CDR3 coding DNA: TGTGCCAGCAGCTCATCGGAGACAGGCATATACGAGCAGTACTTC. The chain recombines TRBV7-2 with TRBJ2-7; D is possibly TRBD1 (6 bases). Germline CDR1 and CDR2: SGHTA and FQGNSA. The V gene lost 4 bases and the J gene lost 4 bases, with 17 bases spanning the gap. The CDR3 loop spans 15 amino acids.

The rearrangement links TRBV30 to TRBJ2-1, with D possibly matching TRBD1 (5 bases). V was shortened by 0 bases and J by 3 bases, with 6 bases between the two germline ends. The CDR3 extends over 13 amino acids. CDR1 and CDR2 from the germline V gene are GTSNPN and SVGIG (reference sequence). The CDR3 bases are TGTGCCTGGAGTGTCGACAGCTACAATGAGCAGTTCTTC. Protein sequence: CAWSVDSYNEQFF.

The chain carries TRBV12-1 and TRBJ1-1; the DNA was not used to check the table's D call, TRBD1. TRBV12-1 is given as a pseudogene. The CDR3 is 14 amino acids. The CDR3 protein is CASSEDRANTEAFF. The CDR3 DNA reads TGTGCCAGCAGCGAGGACAGGGCGAACACTGAAGCTTTCTTT.

V is TRBV5-6 and J is TRBJ2-5, with a tentative D call TRBD1 (6 bases). V gave up 4 bases and J gave up 2 bases, with 9 bases separating them. The CDR3 sequence is 13 residues long. Germline CDR1 and CDR2: SGHDT and YYEEEE. The CDR3: CASSPDRQETQYF. CDR3 DNA: TGTGCCAGCAGCCCTGACAGGCAAGAGACCCAGTACTTC. Filled out from reference TRBV5-6 and TRBJ2-5, the complete variable domain reads DAGVTQSPTHLIKTRGQQVTLRCSPKSGHDTVSWYQQALGQGPQFIFQYYEEEERQRGNFPDRFSGHQFPNYSSELNVNALLLGDSALYLCASSPDRQETQYFGPGTRLLVL.

The chain is built from TRBV12-5 and TRBJ2-2; no reliable D call. Germline CDR1 reads LGHNT; CDR2 reads FRNRAP. The CDR3 contains 17 residues. The V end was cut by 1 base, the J end by 5 bases, with 17 bases between. The CDR3 region is CASGLADKAGRTGELFF. CDR3 bases: TGTGCTAGTGGTTTGGCCGACAAGGCAGGAAGGACCGGGGAGCTGTTTTTT.

V is TRBV9 and J is TRBJ1-3, with 8 bases fitting TRBD1. The germline V gene encodes CDR1 SGDLS and CDR2 YYNGEE. Germline trimming cut 6 bases from V and 1 base from J; bases unmatched to any gene: 3. The length of the CDR3 is 14 residues. The CDR3 reads CASTGTGSGNTIYF. DNA of the CDR3: TGTGCCAGCACTGGGACAGGTTCTGGAAACACCATATATTTT.

This sequence joins TRBV6-5 and TRBJ2-5, with 11 bases aligning to TRBD1. The germline CDR1 and CDR2 sequences are MNHEY and SVGAGI. There are 15 residues in the CDR3. Trimming took 10 bases from V and 5 from J; bases not matched to a gene: 12. The CDR3 is CATRDRGSVGETQYF. The CDR3 bases are TGTGCCACCAGGGACAGGGGGAGTGTGGGGGAGACCCAGTACTTC.

This chain connects TRBV6-5 to TRBJ2-7, with a weak D call TRBD2 (6 bases). The V gene's germline CDR1 is MNHEY and CDR2 SVGAGI. V was shortened by 0 bases and J by 3 bases, with 9 bases between the two germline ends. The CDR3 has 14 residues. The CDR3 DNA sequence: TGTGCCAGCAGTTACTCTAGCGGACGCTACGAGCAGTACTTC. Encoded protein: CASSYSSGRYEQYF.

The chain couples TRBV7-9 to TRBJ2-3; D is ambiguous. The CDR3 length is 12 residues. Germline lookup yields CDR1 SEHNR and CDR2 FQNEAQ (reference sequence). Trimming cost V 5 bases and J 5 bases, with 8 bases left between them. CDR3 protein: CASSLFGDTQYF. The CDR3 DNA is TGTGCCAGCAGCCTGTTCGGAGATACGCAGTATTTT.

This clone showed up just once. The V call is TRBV19, the J call TRBJ1-5; 8 bases line up with TRBD1. Germline V lookup: CDR1 LNHDA, CDR2 SQIVND (reference sequence). The CDR3 is 12 residues long. The V gene end was trimmed by 11 bases and the J gene end by 7 bases; junction bases not matched to a gene: 7. The CDR3: CACQGAGQPQHF. CDR3 coding DNA: TGTGCCTGCCAGGGGGCTGGGCAGCCCCAGCATTTT. Complete variable domain (other parts from reference TRBV19 and TRBJ1-5): DGGITQSPKYLFRKEGQNVTLSCEQNLNHDAMYWYRQDPGQGLRLIYYSQIVNDFQKGDIAEGYSVSREKKESFPLTVTSAQKNPTAFYLCACQGAGQPQHFGDGTRLSIL.

This rearrangement joins TRBV6-2 or TRBV6-3 to TRBJ2-7; D is ambiguous. V lost 1 base and J lost 6, with 7 bases in between. Germline CDR1 is MNHEY and CDR2 is SVGEGT. The length of the CDR3 is 12 residues. This chain's CDR3 is CASSYFVSEQYF. CDR3 nucleotide sequence: TGTGCCAGCAGTTACTTTGTGAGCGAGCAGTACTTC.

This sequence joins TRBV5-1 and TRBJ2-5; weak D call: TRBD2 (5 bases). This CDR3 region has 14 residues. Germline CDR1 is SGHRS and CDR2 is YFSETQ. The germline V and J ends were trimmed by 6 bases and 2 bases, with 14 bases remaining between them. The CDR3 loop reads CASTPAREQETQYF. Written as DNA, the CDR3 is TGCGCCAGCACCCCGGCCCGGGAACAAGAGACCCAGTACTTC. Full variable domain (outside the CDR3, taken from reference TRBV5-1 and TRBJ2-5): KAGVTQTPRYLIKTRGQQVTLSCSPISGHRSVSWYQQTPGQGLQFLFEYFSETQRNKGNFPGRFSGRQFSNSRSEMNVSTLELGDSALYLCASTPAREQETQYFGPGTRLLVL.

The chain joins TRBV9 to TRBJ2-3; a weak D match, TRBD1 (6 bases). The CDR3 is 14 residues long. Germline V lookup: CDR1 SGDLS, CDR2 YYNGEE. V lost 5 bases and J 3 bases, leaving 13 bases between the germline ends. This CDR3 reads CASSPGVYTDTQYF. The DNA of the CDR3 is TGTGCCAGCAGTCCAGGGGTCTATACAGATACGCAGTATTTT.

The sample holds a few counts of this clone. This rearrangement joins TRBV28 to TRBJ2-6; TRBD2 agrees at 7 bases. This CDR3 spans 15 amino acids. Germline-derived CDR1 and CDR2 are MDHEN and SYDVKM. With 8 bases clipped from V and 4 bases from J, the junction kept 8 bases outside the gene matches. This CDR3 is CASHIGGSGANVLTF. The CDR3 DNA is TGTGCCAGCCACATCGGGGGGTCGGGGGCCAACGTCCTGACTTTC.

The V gene is TRBV19, the J gene TRBJ2-5; 8 bases are shared with TRBD1. V lost 2 bases, J lost 6 bases, and 11 bases stayed unmatched. Germline V lookup: CDR1 LNHDA, CDR2 SQIVND (reference sequence). The CDR3 consists of 16 residues. The CDR3 bases are TGTGCCAGTAGTATAACACGCGGCGGACAGGGACAGACCCAGTACTTC. Its protein is CASSITRGGQGQTQYF.

The chain links TRBV3-1 (or the pseudogene TRBV3-2) to TRBJ1-5; 11 nucleotides agree with TRBD1. The CDR3 consists of 19 residues. Germline V gene sequence: CDR1 LGHDT, CDR2 YNNKEL (reference sequence). V lost 2 bases, J lost 1 base, and 10 bases stayed unmatched. Here the CDR3 reads CASSQRQKGDRGSNQPQHF. The CDR3 nucleotides read TGTGCCAGCAGCCAAAGACAAAAGGGGGACAGGGGGAGCAATCAGCCCCAGCATTTT.

The chain couples TRBV6-1 to TRBJ1-2, with 9 bases aligning to TRBD1. V was clipped by 2 bases and J by 3 bases; unmatched bases: 4. This CDR3 contains 15 residues. The germline CDR1 and CDR2 sequences are MNHNS and SASEGT. The CDR3 nucleotides read TGTGCCAGCAGTGAAACCGGGACAGGGCACTATGGCTACACCTTC. This translates into CASSETGTGHYGYTF.